The present T cell receptor beta chain was sequenced within a study of Ad26.COV2.S vaccination and SARS-CoV-2 variants. Findings and limits, study-wide: There was reportedly substantial breadth in spike-specific CD8+ and CD4+ T cell responses after vaccination.

Clones were read by immunoSEQ multiplex PCR, and TCRdb kept only the in-frame ones, dropping some. The sample has roughly 40,000 clones, around 83% seen once. A remark on this clone: Antigen unknown.

Trimming removed 2 bases at V and 0 bases at J, with 11 bases between. CDR1 LNHDA and CDR2 SQIVND come from the germline V gene (reference sequence). The CDR3 totals 16 residues. The source was peripheral blood, collected after recovery from COVID-19. This rearrangement joins TRBV19 to TRBJ1-3; D not resolved. The clonotype was recovered from a human donor who had recovered from COVID-19. For the CDR3, the DNA is TGTGCCAGTAGTATACTTGGACCGAGCTCTGGAAACACCATATATTTT. This sequence encodes CASSILGPSSGNTIYF. The full variable domain, with the rest looked up from reference TRBV19 and TRBJ1-3, is DGGITQSPKYLFRKEGQNVTLSCEQNLNHDAMYWYRQDPGQGLRLIYYSQIVNDFQKGDIAEGYSVSREKKESFPLTVTSAQKNPTAFYLCASSILGPSSGNTIYFGEGSWLTVV.